The rows below give T cell receptor beta chains drawn from one sample of a study of T-cell memory formation after mild COVID-19. One entry per CDR3 protein, called by TCRdb with MiXCR from the 5' RACE reads. The profile shows some 150,000 distinct CDR3 sequences, 14% of them singletons. Sample: PBMCs or a T cell subset sorted from them (not recorded which). The receptors shown here come from an adult woman who had mild COVID-19 (a few samples of this study predate the infection). Cell type and time point are not known. The CDR3 runs from the conserved cysteine through the conserved F or W. Each record gives: D gene, V gene, CDR3 protein. The D gene is left open where the match is weak.

d_gene: .; v_gene: TRBV4-2; CDR3aa: CASSQVSDTGELFF
d_gene: .; v_gene: TRBV11-3; CDR3aa: CASSLVTEGGADGYTF
d_gene: .; v_gene: TRBV29-1; CDR3aa: CSVDVTDSYEQYF
d_gene: TRBD1; v_gene: TRBV24-1; CDR3aa: CATSDRVGDNEQFF
d_gene: .; v_gene: TRBV4-3; CDR3aa: CASSIGSTADTQYF
d_gene: .; v_gene: TRBV25-1; CDR3aa: CASSGQFGNTIYF
d_gene: TRBD2; v_gene: TRBV12-3/TRBV12-4; CDR3aa: CASSTGGSTYEQYF
d_gene: .; v_gene: TRBV4-3; CDR3aa: CASSQDRTSSGNTIYF
d_gene: .; v_gene: TRBV4-3; CDR3aa: CASSPNYNEQFF
d_gene: .; v_gene: TRBV24-1; CDR3aa: CATSDFSTGTDTQYF
d_gene: TRBD2; v_gene: TRBV7-8; CDR3aa: CASSLGGRAYDEQFF
d_gene: .; v_gene: TRBV7-6; CDR3aa: CASSPSGARDTEAFF
d_gene: TRBD1; v_gene: TRBV15; CDR3aa: CATSRTRGSYNEQFF
d_gene: TRBD2; v_gene: TRBV30; CDR3aa: CAWTGGGRIDTQYF
d_gene: .; v_gene: TRBV7-9; CDR3aa: CASSLRGYGNIQYF
d_gene: .; v_gene: TRBV7-6; CDR3aa: CASSFGPTYEQYF
d_gene: .; v_gene: TRBV10-2; CDR3aa: CASSESGYQPQHF
d_gene: .; v_gene: TRBV4-1; CDR3aa: CASSQVTGIIYGYTF
d_gene: .; v_gene: TRBV20-1; CDR3aa: CSARTETGGYTF
d_gene: TRBD1; v_gene: TRBV7-9; CDR3aa: CASSFEGQGTPVRELFF
d_gene: .; v_gene: TRBV6-1; CDR3aa: CASGGNTIYF
d_gene: .; v_gene: TRBV6-5; CDR3aa: CASSYSSTGYTEAFF
d_gene: TRBD2; v_gene: TRBV9; CDR3aa: CASSVFLAGEGEQFF
d_gene: TRBD2; v_gene: TRBV9; CDR3aa: CASSASGGLARNEQFF
d_gene: TRBD1; v_gene: TRBV5-1; CDR3aa: CASSFIGLQGGTYEQYF
d_gene: .; v_gene: TRBV19; CDR3aa: CASSIYGGSTLNEQFF
d_gene: .; v_gene: TRBV9; CDR3aa: CASSGSTRVYNEQFF
d_gene: .; v_gene: TRBV7-9; CDR3aa: CASSSQGDGFEQYF
d_gene: .; v_gene: TRBV6-6; CDR3aa: CASRGSVSSNQPQHF
d_gene: .; v_gene: TRBV7-2; CDR3aa: CASSSRDRYEQYF
d_gene: .; v_gene: TRBV5-1; CDR3aa: CASRSAMVGTYEQYF